The entry below describes one T cell receptor (beta chain). The CDR3 extends over 16 amino acids. The V and J ends lost 5 bases and 4 bases, in that order; junction bases with no gene match: 7. Looked up from germline, CDR1 is SGHTA and CDR2 is FQGNSA. Assay: immunoSEQ multiplex PCR; the TCRdb copy retains only in-frame clones and omits some. The data show 130,000 to 150,000 clones, roughly 90% seen once. The data are from a study of blood T cell repertoires in COVID-19. Turning to the study itself: PBMCs, B-cell-depleted T cells, or T cells provided the cDNA or gDNA that made up the material.

Sequencing input: peripheral blood. This chain uses TRBV7-2 with TRBJ2-5; 13 nucleotides align to TRBD2. The sequence came from a human donor in a cohort sampled during active COVID-19. CDR3 nucleotide sequence: TGTGCCAGCAGCCAAACTAGCGGGAGGGCCGTAGAGACCCAGTACTTC. Amino acids: CASSQTSGRAVETQYF.